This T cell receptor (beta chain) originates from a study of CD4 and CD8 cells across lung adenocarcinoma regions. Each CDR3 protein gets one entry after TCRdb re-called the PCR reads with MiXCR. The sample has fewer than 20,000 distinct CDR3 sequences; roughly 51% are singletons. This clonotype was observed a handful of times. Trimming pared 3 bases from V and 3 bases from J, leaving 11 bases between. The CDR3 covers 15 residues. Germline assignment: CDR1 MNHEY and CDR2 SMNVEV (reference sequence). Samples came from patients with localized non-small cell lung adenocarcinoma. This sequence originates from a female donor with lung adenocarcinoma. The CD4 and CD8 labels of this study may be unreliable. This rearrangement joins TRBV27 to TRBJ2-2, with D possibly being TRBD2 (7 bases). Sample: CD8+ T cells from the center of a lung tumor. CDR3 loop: CASSFGGPDTGELFF. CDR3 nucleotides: TGTGCCAGCAGTTTCGGGGGGCCGGACACCGGGGAGCTGTTTTTT.